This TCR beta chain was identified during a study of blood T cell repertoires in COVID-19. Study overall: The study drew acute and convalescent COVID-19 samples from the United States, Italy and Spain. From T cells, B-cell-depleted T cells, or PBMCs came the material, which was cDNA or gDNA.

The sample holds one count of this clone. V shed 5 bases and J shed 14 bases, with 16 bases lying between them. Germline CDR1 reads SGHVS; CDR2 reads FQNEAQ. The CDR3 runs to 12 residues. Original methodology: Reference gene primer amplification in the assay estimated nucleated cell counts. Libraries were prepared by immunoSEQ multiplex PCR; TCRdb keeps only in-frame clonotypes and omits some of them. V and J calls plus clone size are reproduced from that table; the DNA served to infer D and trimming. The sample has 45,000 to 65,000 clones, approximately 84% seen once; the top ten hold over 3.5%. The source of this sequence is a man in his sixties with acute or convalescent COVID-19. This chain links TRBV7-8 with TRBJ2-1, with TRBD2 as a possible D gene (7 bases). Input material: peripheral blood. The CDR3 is CASSLREGGEFF. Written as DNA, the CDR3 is TGTGCCAGCAGCCTCAGGGAGGGGGGCGAGTTCTTC.